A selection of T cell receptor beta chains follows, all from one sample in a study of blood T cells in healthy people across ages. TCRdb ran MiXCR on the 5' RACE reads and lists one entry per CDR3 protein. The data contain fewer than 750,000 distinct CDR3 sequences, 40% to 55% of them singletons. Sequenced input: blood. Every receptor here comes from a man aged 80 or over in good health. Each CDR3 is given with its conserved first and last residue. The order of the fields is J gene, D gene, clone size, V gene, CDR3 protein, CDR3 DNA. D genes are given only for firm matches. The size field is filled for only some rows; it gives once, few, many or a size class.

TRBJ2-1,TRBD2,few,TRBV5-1,CASSPLAGLNNEQFF,TGCGCCAGCAGCCCACTAGCGGGGCTTAACAATGAGCAGTTCTTC
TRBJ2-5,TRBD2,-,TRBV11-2,CASSFSGGARETQYF,TGTGCCAGCAGCTTTAGCGGGGGGGCCCGGGAGACCCAGTACTTC
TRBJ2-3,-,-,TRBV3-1,CTSSQETGLHTDTQYF,TGTACCAGCAGCCAAGAGACAGGTCTACACACAGATACGCAGTATTTT
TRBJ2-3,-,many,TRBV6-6,CASIRFPGTSTDTQYF,TGTGCCAGCATTCGATTCCCCGGGACTAGCACAGATACGCAGTATTTT
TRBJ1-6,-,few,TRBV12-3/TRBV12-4,CASTSRGSALHF,TGTGCCAGCACCTCCCGGGGTTCGGCCCTCCACTTT
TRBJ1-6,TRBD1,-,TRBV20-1,CSARGDRGHSPLHF,TGCAGTGCCAGAGGGGACAGGGGACATTCACCCCTCCACTTT
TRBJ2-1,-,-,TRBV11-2,CASSLGFGGLDEQFF,TGTGCCAGCAGCTTAGGATTCGGTGGTCTCGATGAGCAGTTCTTC
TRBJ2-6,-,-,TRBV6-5,CASSYWANQGTGANVLTF,TGTGCCAGCAGTTACTGGGCGAATCAAGGGACTGGGGCCAACGTCCTGACTTTC
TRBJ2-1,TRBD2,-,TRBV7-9,CASSLQERGWDEQFF,TGTGCCAGCAGCCTTCAGGAGCGGGGTTGGGATGAGCAGTTCTTC
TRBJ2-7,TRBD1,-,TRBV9,CASSVVGQGNSEQYF,TGTGCCAGCAGCGTAGTCGGACAGGGGAATTCCGAGCAGTACTTC
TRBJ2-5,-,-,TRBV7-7,CASSLRTRALRETQYF,TGTGCTAGCAGCTTGCGCACACGGGCCTTACGAGAGACCCAGTACTTC
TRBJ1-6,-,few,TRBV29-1,CSVKEGLNSPLHF,TGCAGCGTTAAGGAGGGCCTGAATTCACCCCTCCACTTT
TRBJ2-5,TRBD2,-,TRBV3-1,CASSLTSGQEIQYF,TGTGCCAGCAGCCTGACTAGCGGACAAGAGATCCAGTACTTC
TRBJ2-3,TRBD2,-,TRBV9,CASSVVGLGMADTQYF,TGTGCCAGCAGCGTAGTGGGACTAGGAATGGCAGATACGCAGTATTTT
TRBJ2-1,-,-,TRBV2,CASRGRVTYNEQFF,TGTGCCAGCAGGGGCAGGGTCACCTACAATGAGCAGTTCTTC
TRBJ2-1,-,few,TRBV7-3,CASSLIPTTPSYNEQFF,TGTGCCAGCAGCTTAATCCCGACTACCCCCTCCTACAATGAGCAGTTCTTC
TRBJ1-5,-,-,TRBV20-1,CSSSQPQHF,TGCAGTTCCTCTCAGCCCCAGCATTTT
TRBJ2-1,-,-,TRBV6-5,CASSPLLGGLNNEQFF,TGTGCCAGCAGTCCCCTGCTAGGAGGTCTTAACAATGAGCAGTTCTTC
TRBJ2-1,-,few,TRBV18,CASSRALDEQFF,TGTGCCAGCTCCAGGGCCCTCGATGAGCAGTTCTTC
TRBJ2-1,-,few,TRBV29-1,CSVEVEYNEQFF,TGCAGCGTTGAAGTGGAGTACAATGAGCAGTTCTTC
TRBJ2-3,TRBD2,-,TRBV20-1,CSAMRYQRGTTDTQYF,TGCAGTGCTATGAGGTACCAGCGGGGGACCACAGATACGCAGTATTTT
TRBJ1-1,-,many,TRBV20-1,CSARPSGPLNTEAFF,TGCAGTGCTAGACCCTCGGGACCTCTGAACACTGAAGCTTTCTTT
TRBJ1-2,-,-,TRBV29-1,CSADSGAYTF,TGCAGCGCCGATTCCGGGGCCTACACCTTC
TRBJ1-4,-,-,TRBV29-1,CSVGGPGAPANEKLFF,TGCAGCGTTGGCGGACCCGGGGCCCCGGCTAATGAAAAACTGTTTTTT
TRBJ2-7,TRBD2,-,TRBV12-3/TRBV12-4,CASSLKRGLAYEQYF,TGTGCCAGCAGTTTAAAGAGGGGACTAGCCTACGAGCAGTACTTC
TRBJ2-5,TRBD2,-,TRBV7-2,CASSFVAGGWQETQYF,TGTGCCAGCAGCTTTGTAGCGGGGGGGTGGCAAGAGACCCAGTACTTC
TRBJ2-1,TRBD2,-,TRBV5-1,CASSLAGTSGPNEEFF,TGCGCCAGCAGCTTGGCAGGGACTAGCGGACCCAATGAGGAGTTCTTC
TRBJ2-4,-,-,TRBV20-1,CSARVGGDIQYF,TGCAGTGCTAGAGTCGGCGGAGACATTCAGTACTTC
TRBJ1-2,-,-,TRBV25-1,CASSSQLAQDYGYTF,TGTGCCAGCAGTTCACAACTGGCGCAGGACTATGGCTACACCTTC
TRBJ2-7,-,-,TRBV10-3,CAIRNGRGYEQYF,TGTGCCATCAGGAACGGCAGGGGCTACGAGCAGTACTTC
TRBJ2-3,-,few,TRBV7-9,CASSLGTTPDTQYF,TGTGCCAGCAGCTTAGGGACAACCCCAGATACGCAGTATTTT
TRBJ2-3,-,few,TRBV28,CASSLTSSEDTQYF,TGTGCCAGCAGTCTAACTAGTTCTGAAGATACGCAGTATTTT
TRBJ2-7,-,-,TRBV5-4,CASRNGGGPSYEQYF,TGTGCCAGCAGAAACGGCGGGGGCCCCTCCTACGAGCAGTACTTC
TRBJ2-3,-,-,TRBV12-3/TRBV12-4,CASRPTGTPSTDTQYF,TGTGCCAGCAGACCTACCGGCACACCGAGCACAGATACGCAGTATTTT
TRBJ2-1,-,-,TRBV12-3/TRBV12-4,CASTRETSNNEQFF,TGTGCCAGCACCCGGGAGACTAGTAACAATGAGCAGTTCTTC
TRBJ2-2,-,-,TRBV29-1,CSVEGAGSTGELFF,TGCAGCGTGGAAGGGGCAGGGTCCACCGGGGAGCTGTTTTTT
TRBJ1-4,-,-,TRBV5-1,CASSGRGTTNEKLFF,TGCGCCAGCAGCGGCAGGGGAACAACTAATGAAAAACTGTTTTTT
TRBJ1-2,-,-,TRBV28,CASSLGVRGPYTF,TGTGCCAGCAGTTTAGGGGTGAGAGGGCCCTACACCTTC
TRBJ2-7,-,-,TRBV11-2,CASSQERIPYEQYF,TGTGCCAGCAGCCAAGAGCGAATACCATACGAGCAGTACTTC
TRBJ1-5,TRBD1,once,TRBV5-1,CASSPGTDNGNQPQHF,TGCGCCAGCAGCCCGGGGACAGATAATGGCAATCAGCCCCAGCATTTT
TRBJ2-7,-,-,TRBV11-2,CASSFLGDYEQYF,TGTGCCAGCAGCTTCTTGGGAGACTACGAGCAGTACTTC
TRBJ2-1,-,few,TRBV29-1,CSVEADPEYNEQFF,TGCAGCGTTGAAGCGGACCCAGAGTACAATGAGCAGTTCTTC
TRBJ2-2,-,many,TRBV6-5,CASSYTRTRNTGELFF,TGTGCCAGCAGTTACACCCGGACCCGGAACACCGGGGAGCTGTTTTTT
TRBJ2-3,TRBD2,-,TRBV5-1,CASSSGKPGDTQYF,TGCGCCAGCAGTAGCGGGAAGCCGGGGGATACGCAGTATTTT
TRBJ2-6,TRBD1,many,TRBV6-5,CASGAPGQGYSGANVLTF,TGTGCCAGCGGGGCCCCGGGACAGGGCTACTCTGGGGCCAACGTCCTGACTTTC
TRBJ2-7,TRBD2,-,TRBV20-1,CSVKRSGGAYEQYF,TGCAGTGTTAAAAGGTCGGGGGGGGCCTACGAGCAGTACTTC
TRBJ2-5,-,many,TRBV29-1,CSVEEPRVPSLETQYF,TGCAGCGTTGAAGAGCCCCGCGTCCCGTCCCTCGAGACCCAGTACTTC
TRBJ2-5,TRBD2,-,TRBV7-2,CASSATLFSGGEQETQYF,TGTGCCAGCAGCGCCACCCTATTTAGCGGGGGGGAGCAAGAGACCCAGTACTTC
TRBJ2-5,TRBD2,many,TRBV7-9,CASSSRLAESQETQYF,TGTGCCAGCAGCTCTAGACTAGCGGAATCACAAGAGACCCAGTACTTC
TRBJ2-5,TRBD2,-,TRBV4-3,CASSQDSDGRTNNEQNF,TGCGCCAGCAGCCAAGATTCAGACGGGAGGACTAACAACGAGCAGAACTTC
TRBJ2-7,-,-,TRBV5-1,CASSFYGTSPTEQYF,TGCGCCAGCAGCTTCTACGGGACAAGTCCAACCGAGCAGTACTTC
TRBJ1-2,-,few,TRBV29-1,CSVEVLAGGTGALYGYTF,TGCAGCGTTGAAGTGTTAGCCGGGGGGACCGGAGCTCTGTATGGCTACACCTTC
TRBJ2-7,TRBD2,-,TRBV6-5,CASSHTSGGSYEQYF,TGTGCCAGCAGTCACACTAGCGGGGGAAGCTACGAGCAGTACTTC
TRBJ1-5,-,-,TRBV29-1,CSVGEYSNQPQHF,TGCAGCGTTGGGGAATATAGCAATCAGCCCCAGCATTTT
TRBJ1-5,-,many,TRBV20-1,CSAPGGQGRNQPQHF,TGCAGTGCTCCGGGTGGCCAGGGCCGCAATCAGCCCCAGCATTTT
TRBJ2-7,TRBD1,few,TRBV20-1,CSASGFGTVGEQYF,TGCAGTGCTAGTGGCTTCGGGACAGTCGGCGAGCAGTACTTC
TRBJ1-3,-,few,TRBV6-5,CASSSGWRRGNTIYF,TGTGCCAGCAGTTCGGGTTGGCGTCGAGGAAACACCATATATTTT
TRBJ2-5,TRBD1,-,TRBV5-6,CASRGDRVIQETQYF,TGTGCCAGCAGAGGGGACAGGGTCATTCAAGAGACCCAGTACTTC
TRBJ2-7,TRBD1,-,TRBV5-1,CASSPSGQESYEQYF,TGCGCCAGCAGCCCTTCAGGACAGGAGTCCTACGAGCAGTACTTC
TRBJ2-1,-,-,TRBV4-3,CASSQGLGGNEQFF,TGCGCCAGCAGCCAAGGGTTGGGGGGCAATGAGCAGTTCTTC